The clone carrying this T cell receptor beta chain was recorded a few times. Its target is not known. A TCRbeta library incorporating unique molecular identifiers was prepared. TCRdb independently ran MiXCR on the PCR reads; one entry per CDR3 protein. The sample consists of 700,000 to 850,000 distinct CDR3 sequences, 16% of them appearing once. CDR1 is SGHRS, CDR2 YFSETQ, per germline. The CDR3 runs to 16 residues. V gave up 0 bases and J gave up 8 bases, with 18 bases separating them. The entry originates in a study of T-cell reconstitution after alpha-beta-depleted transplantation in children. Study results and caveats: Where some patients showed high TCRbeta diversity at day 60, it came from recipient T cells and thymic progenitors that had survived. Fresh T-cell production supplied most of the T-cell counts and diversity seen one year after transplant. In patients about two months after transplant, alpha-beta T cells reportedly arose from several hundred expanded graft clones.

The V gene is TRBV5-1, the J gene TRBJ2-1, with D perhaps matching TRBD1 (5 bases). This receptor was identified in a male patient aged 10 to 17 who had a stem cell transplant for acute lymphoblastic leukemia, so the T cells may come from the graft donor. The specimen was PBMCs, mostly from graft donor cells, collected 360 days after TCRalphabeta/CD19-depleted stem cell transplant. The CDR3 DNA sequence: TGCGCCAGCAGCTTGGCCCCCCCTGGGCAGGGCGATGAGCAGTTCTTC. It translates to CASSLAPPGQGDEQFF.